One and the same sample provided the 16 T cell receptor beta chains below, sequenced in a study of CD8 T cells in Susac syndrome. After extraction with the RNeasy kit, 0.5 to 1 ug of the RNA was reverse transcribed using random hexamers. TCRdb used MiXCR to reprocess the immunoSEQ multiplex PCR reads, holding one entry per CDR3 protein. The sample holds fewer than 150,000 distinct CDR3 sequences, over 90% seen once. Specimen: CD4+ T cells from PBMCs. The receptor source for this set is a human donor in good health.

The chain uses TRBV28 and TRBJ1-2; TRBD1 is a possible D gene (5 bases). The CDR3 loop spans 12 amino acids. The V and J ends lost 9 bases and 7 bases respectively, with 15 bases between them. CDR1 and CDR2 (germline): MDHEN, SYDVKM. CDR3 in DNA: TGTGCCAGTCGATCGCCGGGGGGTGGCTACACCTTC. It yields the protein CASRSPGGGYTF.

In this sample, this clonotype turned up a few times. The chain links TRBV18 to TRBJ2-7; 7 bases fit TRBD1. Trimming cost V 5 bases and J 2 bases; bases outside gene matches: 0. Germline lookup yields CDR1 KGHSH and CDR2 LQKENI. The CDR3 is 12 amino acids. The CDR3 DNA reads TGTGCCAGCTCAGGACAGGCCTACGAGCAGTACTTC. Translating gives CASSGQAYEQYF.

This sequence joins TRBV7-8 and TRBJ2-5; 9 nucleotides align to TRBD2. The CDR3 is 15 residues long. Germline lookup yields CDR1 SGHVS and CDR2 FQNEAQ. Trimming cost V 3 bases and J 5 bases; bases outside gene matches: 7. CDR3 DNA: TGTGCCAGCAGCTTGGGCGGGAGGGAGTTGGAGACCCAGTACTTC. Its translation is CASSLGGRELETQYF.

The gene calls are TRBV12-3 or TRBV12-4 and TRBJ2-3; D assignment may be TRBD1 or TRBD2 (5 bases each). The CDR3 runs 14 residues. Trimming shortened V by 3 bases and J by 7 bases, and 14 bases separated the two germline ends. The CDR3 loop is CASSLGPGIHTQYF. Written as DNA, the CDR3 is TGTGCCAGCAGTTTGGGGCCGGGGATTCATACGCAGTATTTT.

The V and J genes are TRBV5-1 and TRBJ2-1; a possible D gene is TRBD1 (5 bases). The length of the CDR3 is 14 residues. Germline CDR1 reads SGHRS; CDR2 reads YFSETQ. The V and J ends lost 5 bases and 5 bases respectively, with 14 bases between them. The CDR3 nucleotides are TGCGCCAGCAGACTCGACAGCGCGAACAATGAGCAGTTCTTC. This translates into CASRLDSANNEQFF. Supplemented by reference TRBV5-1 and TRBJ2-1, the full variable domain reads KAGVTQTPRYLIKTRGQQVTLSCSPISGHRSVSWYQQTPGQGLQFLFEYFSETQRNKGNFPGRFSGRQFSNSRSEMNVSTLELGDSALYLCASRLDSANNEQFFGPGTRLTVL.

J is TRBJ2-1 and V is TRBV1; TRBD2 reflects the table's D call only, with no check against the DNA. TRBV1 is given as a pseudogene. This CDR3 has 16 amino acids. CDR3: CTSSQGRLAGANEQFF. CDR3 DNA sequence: TGCACCAGCAGCCAAGGAAGACTAGCGGGGGCCAATGAGCAGTTCTTC.

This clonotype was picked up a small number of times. DNA of the CDR3: TGTGCCAGCAGTTCCGGACTAGCGGGAGAGGATGAGCAGTTCTTC. Protein sequence: CASSSGLAGEDEQFF. The chain has TRBV28 and TRBJ2-1; TRBD2 aligns across 13 bases. The CDR3 extends over 15 amino acids. Trimming at V came to 4 bases and at J to 8 bases, leaving 5 bases not matched to a gene. Germline V gene data show CDR1 as MDHEN and CDR2 as SYDVKM.

CDR3 nucleotides: TGTGCCAGCAGCTTAGATTTCGGGGGGACCGGGGAGCTGTTTTTT. Translating gives CASSLDFGGTGELFF. This chain connects TRBV7-2 to TRBJ2-2, with 7 bases fitting TRBD2. The V segment lost 1 base and the J segment 5 bases; nucleotides outside the gene matches: 4. Germline CDR1 and CDR2: SGHTA and FQGNSA. The CDR3 runs to 15 residues. The full variable domain, its missing parts supplied by reference TRBV7-2 and TRBJ2-2, is GAGVSQSPSNKVTEKGKDVELRCDPISGHTALYWYRQSLGQGLEFLIYFQGNSAPDKSGLPSDRFSAERTGGSVSTLTIQRTQQEDSAVYLCASSLDFGGTGELFFGEGSRLTVL.

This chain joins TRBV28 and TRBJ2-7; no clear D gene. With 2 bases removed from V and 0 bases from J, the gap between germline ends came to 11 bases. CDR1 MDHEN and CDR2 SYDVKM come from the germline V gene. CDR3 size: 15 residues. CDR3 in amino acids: CASSLNSGASYEQYF. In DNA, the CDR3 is TGTGCCAGCAGTTTAAACAGTGGAGCCTCCTACGAGCAGTACTTC.

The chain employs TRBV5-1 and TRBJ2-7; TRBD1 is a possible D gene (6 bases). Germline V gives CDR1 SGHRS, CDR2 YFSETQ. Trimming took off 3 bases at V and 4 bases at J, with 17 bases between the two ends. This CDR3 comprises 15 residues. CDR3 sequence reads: CASSSAGDRRYEQYF. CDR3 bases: TGCGCCAGCAGCTCGGCAGGGGACCGGAGGTACGAGCAGTACTTC.

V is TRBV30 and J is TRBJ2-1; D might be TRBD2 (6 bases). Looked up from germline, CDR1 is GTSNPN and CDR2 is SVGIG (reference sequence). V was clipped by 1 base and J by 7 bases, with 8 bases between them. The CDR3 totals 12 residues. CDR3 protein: CAWSGGGNEQFF. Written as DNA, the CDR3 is TGTGCCTGGAGTGGAGGAGGGAATGAGCAGTTCTTC.

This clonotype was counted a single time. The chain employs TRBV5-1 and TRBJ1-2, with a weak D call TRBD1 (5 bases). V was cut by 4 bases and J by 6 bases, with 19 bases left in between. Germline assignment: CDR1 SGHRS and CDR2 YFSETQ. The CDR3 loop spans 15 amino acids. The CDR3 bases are TGCGCCAGCAGCCCGAATGATTTGGGGGTCCATGGCTACACCTTC. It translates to CASSPNDLGVHGYTF.

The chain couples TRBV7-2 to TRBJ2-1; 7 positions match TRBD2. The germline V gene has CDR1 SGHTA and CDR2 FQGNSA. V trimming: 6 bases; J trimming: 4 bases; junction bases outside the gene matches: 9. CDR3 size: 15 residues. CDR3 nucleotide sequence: TGTGCCAGCAGTGACCAGGTGGGAGGGTACAATGAGCAGTTCTTC. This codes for CASSDQVGGYNEQFF.

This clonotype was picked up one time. In DNA, the CDR3 is TGTGCCAGCAGTCACAGGGCTGAAGCTTTCTTT. This encodes CASSHRAEAFF. V and J are TRBV28 and TRBJ1-1; D possibly corresponds to TRBD1 (6 bases). Trimming stripped 5 bases from V and 6 bases from J, with 7 bases between. This CDR3 contains 11 residues. Germline loops: CDR1 MDHEN, CDR2 SYDVKM.

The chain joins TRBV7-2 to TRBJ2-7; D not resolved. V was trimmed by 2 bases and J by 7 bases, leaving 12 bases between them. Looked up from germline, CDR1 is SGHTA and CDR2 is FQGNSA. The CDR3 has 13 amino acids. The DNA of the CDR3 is TGTGCCAGCAGCTTATTCCAAGCTGATGAGCAGTACTTC. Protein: CASSLFQADEQYF.

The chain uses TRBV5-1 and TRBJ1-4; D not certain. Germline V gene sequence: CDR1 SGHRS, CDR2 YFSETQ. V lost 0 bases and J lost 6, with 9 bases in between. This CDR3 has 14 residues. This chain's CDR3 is CASSLGGSYEKLFF. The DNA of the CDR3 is TGCGCCAGCAGCTTGGGCGGCAGCTATGAAAAACTGTTTTTT.